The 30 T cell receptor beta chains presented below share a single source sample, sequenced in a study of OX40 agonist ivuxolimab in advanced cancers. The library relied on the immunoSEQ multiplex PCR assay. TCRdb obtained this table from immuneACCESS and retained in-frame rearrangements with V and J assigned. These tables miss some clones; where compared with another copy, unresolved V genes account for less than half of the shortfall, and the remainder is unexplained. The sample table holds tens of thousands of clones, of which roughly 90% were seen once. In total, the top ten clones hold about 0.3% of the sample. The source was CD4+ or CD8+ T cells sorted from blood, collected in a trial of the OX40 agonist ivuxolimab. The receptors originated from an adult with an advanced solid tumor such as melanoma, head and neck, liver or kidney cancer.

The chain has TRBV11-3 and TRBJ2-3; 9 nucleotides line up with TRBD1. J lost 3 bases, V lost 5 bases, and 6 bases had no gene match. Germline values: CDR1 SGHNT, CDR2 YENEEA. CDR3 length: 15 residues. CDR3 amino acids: CASSIPGQGTDTQYF. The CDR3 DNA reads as TGTGCCAGCAGCATACCGGGACAGGGAACAGATACGCAGTATTTT. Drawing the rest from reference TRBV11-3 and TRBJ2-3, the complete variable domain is EAGVVQSPRYKIIEKKQPVAFWCNPISGHNTLYWYLQNLGQGPELLIRYENEEAVDDSQLPKDRFSAERLKGVDSTLKIQPAELGDSAVYLCASSIPGQGTDTQYFGPGTRLTVL.

CDR3 nucleotide sequence: TGTGCCAGCAGCTTGGGGCTTCCAAGCCAAGAGACCCAGTACTTC. Translation: CASSLGLPSQETQYF. The rearrangement uses TRBV7-2 and TRBJ2-5; weak D call: TRBD1 (5 bases). The germline V and J ends were trimmed by 3 bases and 1 base, with 12 bases remaining between them. The CDR3 extends over 15 amino acids. Per the germline V gene, CDR1 is SGHTA and CDR2 is FQGNSA.

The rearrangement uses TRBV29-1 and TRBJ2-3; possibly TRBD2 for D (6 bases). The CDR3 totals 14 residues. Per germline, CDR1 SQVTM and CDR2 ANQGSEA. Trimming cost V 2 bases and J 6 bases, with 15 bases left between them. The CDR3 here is CSVESGLGGDTQYF. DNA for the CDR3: TGCAGCGTTGAATCGGGACTTGGGGGGGATACGCAGTATTTT.

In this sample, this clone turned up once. As DNA, the CDR3 is TGTGCCAGCTCACCACCCCCAGGGGGCACAGATACGCAGTATTTT. It encodes CASSPPPGGTDTQYF. This chain connects TRBV18 to TRBJ2-3; D might be TRBD1 (6 bases). The V end lost 0 bases, the J end lost 1 base, and 8 bases lay between the germline ends. The CDR3 sequence is 15 residues long. Germline V CDR1 and CDR2: KGHSH, LQKENI.

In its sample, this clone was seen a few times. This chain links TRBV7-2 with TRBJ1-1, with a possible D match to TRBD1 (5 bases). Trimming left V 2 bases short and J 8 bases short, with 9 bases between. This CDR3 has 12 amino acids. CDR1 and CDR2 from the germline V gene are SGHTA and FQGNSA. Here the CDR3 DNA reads TGTGCCAGCAGCTTATCGGCAGGGGAAGCTTTCTTT. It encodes CASSLSAGEAFF.

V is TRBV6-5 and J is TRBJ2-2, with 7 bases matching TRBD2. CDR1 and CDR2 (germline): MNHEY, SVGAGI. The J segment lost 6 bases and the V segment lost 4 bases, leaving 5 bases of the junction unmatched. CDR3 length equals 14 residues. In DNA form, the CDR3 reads TGTGCCAGCAGTTCAGAGGGGAGGGCCGGGGAGCTGTTTTTT. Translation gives CASSSEGRAGELFF.

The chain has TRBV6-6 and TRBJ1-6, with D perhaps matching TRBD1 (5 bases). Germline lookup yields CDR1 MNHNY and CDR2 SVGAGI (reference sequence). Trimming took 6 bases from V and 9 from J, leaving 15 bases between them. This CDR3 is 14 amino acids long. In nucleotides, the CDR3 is TGTGCCAGCAGCGACGGGGGGACCGTTTCACCCCTCCACTTT. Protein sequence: CASSDGGTVSPLHF.

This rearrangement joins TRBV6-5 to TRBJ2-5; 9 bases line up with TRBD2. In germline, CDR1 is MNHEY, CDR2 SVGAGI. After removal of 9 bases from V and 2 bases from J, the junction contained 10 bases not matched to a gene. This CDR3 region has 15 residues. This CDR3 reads CASAPRLAGQETQYF. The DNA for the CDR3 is TGTGCCAGTGCCCCCCGGCTAGCGGGGCAAGAGACCCAGTACTTC.

The CDR3 bases are TGTGCCAGCAGGGGGTACAGGGGTAATGAAAAACTGTTTTTT. Its protein product is CASRGYRGNEKLFF. This chain uses TRBV6-1 with TRBJ1-4, with 7 bases aligning to TRBD1. Germline V gene lookup returns CDR1 MNHNS and CDR2 SASEGT. The CDR3 runs 14 residues. Germline trimming cut 6 bases from V and 4 bases from J; bases unmatched to any gene: 5.

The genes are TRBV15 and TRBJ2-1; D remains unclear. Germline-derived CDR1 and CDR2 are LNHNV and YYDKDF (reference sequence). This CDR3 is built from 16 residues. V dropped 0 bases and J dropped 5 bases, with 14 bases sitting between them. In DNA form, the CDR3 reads TGTGCCACCAGCAGAGATCCATCCCTTTTTGACAATGAGCAGTTCTTC. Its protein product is CATSRDPSLFDNEQFF.

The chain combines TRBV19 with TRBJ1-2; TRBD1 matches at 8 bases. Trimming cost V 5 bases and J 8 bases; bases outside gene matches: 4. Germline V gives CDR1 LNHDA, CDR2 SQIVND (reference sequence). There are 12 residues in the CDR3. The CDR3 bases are TGTGCCAGTAGTCTTCAGGGGGCGGGCTACACCTTC. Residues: CASSLQGAGYTF.

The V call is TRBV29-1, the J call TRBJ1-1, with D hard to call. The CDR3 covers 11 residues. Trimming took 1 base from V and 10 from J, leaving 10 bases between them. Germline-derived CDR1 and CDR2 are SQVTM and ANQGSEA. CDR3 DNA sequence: TGCAGCGTTGAAGTTGGGGTGATAGCTTTCTTT. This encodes CSVEVGVIAFF.

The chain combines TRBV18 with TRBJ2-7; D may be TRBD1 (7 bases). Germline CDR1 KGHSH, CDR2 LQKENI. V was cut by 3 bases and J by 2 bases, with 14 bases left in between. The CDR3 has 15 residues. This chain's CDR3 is CASSPDRRVAYEQYF. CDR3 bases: TGTGCCAGCTCACCGGACAGGAGGGTCGCCTACGAGCAGTACTTC.

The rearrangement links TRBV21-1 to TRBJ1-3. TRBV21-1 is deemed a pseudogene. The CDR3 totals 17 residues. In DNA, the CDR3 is TGTGCCAGCAGCAAATATTTTACACCCGGTGCTGGAAACACCATATATTTT. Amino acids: CASSKYFTPGAGNTIYF.

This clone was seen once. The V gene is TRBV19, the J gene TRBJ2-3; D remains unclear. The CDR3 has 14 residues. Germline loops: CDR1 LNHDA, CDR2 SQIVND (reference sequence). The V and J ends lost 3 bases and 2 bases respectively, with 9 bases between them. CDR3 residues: CASSIQYPTDTQYF. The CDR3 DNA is TGTGCCAGTAGTATCCAGTACCCCACAGATACGCAGTATTTT.

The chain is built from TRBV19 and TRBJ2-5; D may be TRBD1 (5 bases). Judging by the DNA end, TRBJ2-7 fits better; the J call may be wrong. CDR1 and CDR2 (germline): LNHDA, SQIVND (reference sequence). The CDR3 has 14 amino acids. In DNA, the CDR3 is TGTGCCAGTAGTATGGGCCAGGGATTAGACGAGCAGTACTTC. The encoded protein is CASSMGQGLDEQYF.

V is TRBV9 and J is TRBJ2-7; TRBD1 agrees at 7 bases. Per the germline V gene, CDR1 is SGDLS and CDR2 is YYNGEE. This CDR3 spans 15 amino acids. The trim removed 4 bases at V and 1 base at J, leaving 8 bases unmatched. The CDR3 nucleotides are TGTGCCAGCAGCCTGGGACAGCAGCGTTCCTACGAGCAGTACTTC. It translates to CASSLGQQRSYEQYF. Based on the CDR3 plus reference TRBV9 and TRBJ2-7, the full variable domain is DSGVTQTPKHLITATGQRVTLRCSPRSGDLSVYWYQQSLDQGLQFLIQYYNGEERAKGNILERFSAQQFPDLHSELNLSSLELGDSALYFCASSLGQQRSYEQYFGPGTRLTVT.

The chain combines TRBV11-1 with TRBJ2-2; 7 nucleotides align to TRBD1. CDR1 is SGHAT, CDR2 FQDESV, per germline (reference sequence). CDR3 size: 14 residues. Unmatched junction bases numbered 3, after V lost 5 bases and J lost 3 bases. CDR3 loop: CASSDRDHTGELFF. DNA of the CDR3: TGTGCCAGCAGCGACAGGGACCACACCGGGGAGCTGTTTTTT.

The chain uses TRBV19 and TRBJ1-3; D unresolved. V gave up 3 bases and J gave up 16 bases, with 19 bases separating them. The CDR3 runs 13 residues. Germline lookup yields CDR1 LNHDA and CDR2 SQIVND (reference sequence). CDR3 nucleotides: TGTGCCAGTAGTATTGAACAGAGGTATCAGATCTATTTT. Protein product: CASSIEQRYQIYF.

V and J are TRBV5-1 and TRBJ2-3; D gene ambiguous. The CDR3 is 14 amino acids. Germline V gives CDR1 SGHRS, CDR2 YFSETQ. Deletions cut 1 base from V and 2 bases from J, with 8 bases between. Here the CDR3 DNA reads TGCGCCAGCAGCTTGCCCGATAACACAGATACGCAGTATTTT. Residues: CASSLPDNTDTQYF. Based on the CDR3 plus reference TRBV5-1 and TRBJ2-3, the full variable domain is KAGVTQTPRYLIKTRGQQVTLSCSPISGHRSVSWYQQTPGQGLQFLFEYFSETQRNKGNFPGRFSGRQFSNSRSEMNVSTLELGDSALYLCASSLPDNTDTQYFGPGTRLTVL.

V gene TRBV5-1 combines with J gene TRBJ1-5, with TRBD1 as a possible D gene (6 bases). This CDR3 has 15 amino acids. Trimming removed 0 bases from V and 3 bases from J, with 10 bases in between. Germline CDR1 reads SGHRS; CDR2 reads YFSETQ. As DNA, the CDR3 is TGCGCCAGCAGCTTGGCTGGGACAAACAATCAGCCCCAGCATTTT. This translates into CASSLAGTNNQPQHF.

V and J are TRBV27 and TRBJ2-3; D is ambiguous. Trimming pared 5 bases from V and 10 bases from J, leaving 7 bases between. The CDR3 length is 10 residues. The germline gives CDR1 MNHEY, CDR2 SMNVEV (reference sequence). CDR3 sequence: CASSPYPQYF. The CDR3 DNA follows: TGTGCCAGCAGTCCCTATCCGCAGTATTTT.

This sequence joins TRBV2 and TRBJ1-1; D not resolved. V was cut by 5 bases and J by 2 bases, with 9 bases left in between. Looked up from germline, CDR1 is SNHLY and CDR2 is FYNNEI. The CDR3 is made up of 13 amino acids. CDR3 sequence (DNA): TGTGCCAGCAGTCTTACAGAAAACACTGAAGCTTTCTTT. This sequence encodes CASSLTENTEAFF. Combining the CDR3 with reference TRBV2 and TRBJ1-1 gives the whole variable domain EPEVTQTPSHQVTQMGQEVILRCVPISNHLYFYWYRQILGQKVEFLVSFYNNEISEKSEIFDDQFSVERPDGSNFTLKIRSTKLEDSAMYFCASSLTENTEAFFGQGTRLTVV.

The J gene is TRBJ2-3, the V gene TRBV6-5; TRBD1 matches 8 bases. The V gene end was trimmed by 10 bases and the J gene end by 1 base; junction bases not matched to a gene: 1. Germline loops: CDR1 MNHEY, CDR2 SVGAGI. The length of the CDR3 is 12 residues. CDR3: CATGQGTDTQYF. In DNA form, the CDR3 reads TGTGCCACGGGACAGGGCACAGATACGCAGTATTTT.

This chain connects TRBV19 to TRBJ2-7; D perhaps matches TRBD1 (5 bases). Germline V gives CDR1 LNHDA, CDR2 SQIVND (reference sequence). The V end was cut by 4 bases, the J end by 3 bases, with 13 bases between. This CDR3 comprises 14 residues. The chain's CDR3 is CASSTTATLYEQYF. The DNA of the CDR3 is TGTGCCAGTAGTACGACAGCTACCCTCTACGAGCAGTACTTC.

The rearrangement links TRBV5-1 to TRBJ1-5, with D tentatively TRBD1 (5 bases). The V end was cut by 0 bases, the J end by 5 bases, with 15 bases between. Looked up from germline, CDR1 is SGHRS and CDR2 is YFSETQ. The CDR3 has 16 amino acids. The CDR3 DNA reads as TGCGCCAGCAGCTTGGGGTCGGACCCGGGGCATCAGCCCCAGCATTTT. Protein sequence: CASSLGSDPGHQPQHF.

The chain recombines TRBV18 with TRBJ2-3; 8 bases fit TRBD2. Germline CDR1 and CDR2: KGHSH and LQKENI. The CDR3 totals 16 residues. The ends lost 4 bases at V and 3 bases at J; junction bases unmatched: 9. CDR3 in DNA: TGTGCCAGCTCACGTCTCTCAGCGGGGGAGACAGATACGCAGTATTTT. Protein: CASSRLSAGETDTQYF.

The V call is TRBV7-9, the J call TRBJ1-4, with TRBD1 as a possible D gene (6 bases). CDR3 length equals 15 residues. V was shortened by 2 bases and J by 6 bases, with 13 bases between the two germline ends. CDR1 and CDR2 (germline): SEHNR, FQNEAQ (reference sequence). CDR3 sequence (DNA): TGTGCCAGCAGCTTATTGGGAGGGGGAGATGAAAAACTGTTTTTT. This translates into CASSLLGGGDEKLFF.

The CDR3: CASSVGQAPDTIYF. CDR3 DNA: TGTGCCAGCAGTGTAGGACAGGCGCCGGACACCATATATTTT. The genes are TRBV7-9 and TRBJ1-3; 7 bases line up with TRBD1. The CDR3 runs to 14 residues. V was pared by 6 bases and J by 8 bases, with 10 bases of the junction left unmatched. The germline V gene encodes CDR1 SEHNR and CDR2 FQNEAQ (reference sequence).

CDR3 DNA sequence: TGTGCCACCCTAGGGTTCCCCACGGGAGATACGCAGTATTTT. Translating gives CATLGFPTGDTQYF. The J gene is TRBJ2-3, the V gene TRBV10-3; D not resolved. Per the germline V gene, CDR1 is ENHRY and CDR2 is SYGVKD. With 10 bases removed from V and 5 bases from J, the gap between germline ends came to 19 bases. The CDR3 consists of 14 residues.